The 31 T cell receptor beta chains listed next were all sequenced from one sample in a study of T cell repertoires in cytomegalovirus infection. TCRdb re-derived calls from the reads in MiXCR, one entry per CDR3 protein. The repertoire holds roughly 200,000 distinct CDR3 sequences, with about 39% as singletons. The antigens these receptors bind are not known. Material: CD8+ T cells from cultured PBMCs, obtained from culture after CMV antigen stimulation. These receptors were obtained from a human donor in good health (CMV status not recorded). Some clones in this sample may be carry-over from other donors' samples.

The J gene is TRBJ1-2, the V gene TRBV28; D is possibly TRBD1 (5 bases). V lost 3 bases, J lost 7 bases, and 15 bases lay in between. Germline lookup yields CDR1 MDHEN and CDR2 SYDVKM. The CDR3 is made up of 14 amino acids. CDR3 in amino acids: CASSFEGQGGGYTF. CDR3 nucleotides: TGTGCCAGCAGTTTCGAAGGGCAGGGTGGTGGCTACACCTTC.

This clonotype was picked up a small number of times. This chain's CDR3 is CASSTLTGSEAFF. In nucleotides, the CDR3 is TGTGCCAGCAGCACACTAACAGGGTCTGAAGCTTTCTTT. This chain links TRBV7-3 with TRBJ1-1; D is possibly TRBD1 (6 bases). Germline CDR1 is SGHTA and CDR2 is FQGTGA. Trimming took 5 bases from V and 6 from J, leaving 13 bases between them. CDR3 size: 13 residues.

This clonotype appeared a few times. The rearrangement links TRBV20-1 to TRBJ2-7; 7 bases agree with TRBD1. From germline, CDR1 is DFQATT and CDR2 SNEGSKA (reference sequence). J was trimmed by 7 bases and V by 2 bases; bases with no gene match: 14. This CDR3 is 15 amino acids long. CDR3 loop: CSARTLTGNPLEQYF. CDR3 DNA: TGCAGTGCTAGAACCCTGACAGGGAACCCCCTTGAGCAGTACTTC.

This clonotype appeared a few times. The V call is TRBV6-5, the J call TRBJ2-7; D possibly uses TRBD1 or TRBD2 (5 bases each). V lost 1 base and J 4 bases, leaving 11 bases between the germline ends. Germline V gene data show CDR1 as MNHEY and CDR2 as SVGAGI. The CDR3 has 14 amino acids. Here the CDR3 DNA reads TGTGCCAGCAGTTACTACCAGGGACCTTACGAGCAGTACTTC. This encodes CASSYYQGPYEQYF.

This clonotype has a handful of counts. This rearrangement joins TRBV7-2 to TRBJ1-1; D perhaps matches TRBD1 (5 bases). Germline CDR1 and CDR2: SGHTA and FQGNSA. The CDR3 consists of 13 residues. V lost 4 bases to trimming and J lost 1 base, with 7 bases between them. DNA for the CDR3: TGTGCCAGCAGCTGGGGCCCGAACACTGAAGCTTTCTTT. Residues: CASSWGPNTEAFF.

This clonotype has only a few counts. CDR3 residues: CASGLPQGENTEAFF. In DNA form, the CDR3 reads TGTGCTAGTGGTTTGCCTCAGGGGGAGAACACTGAAGCTTTCTTT. The chain is built from TRBV12-5 and TRBJ1-1; 7 bases are shared with TRBD1. With V trimmed by 2 bases and J by 1 base, 4 bases remained unmatched. Germline V gene sequence: CDR1 LGHNT, CDR2 FRNRAP. The CDR3 spans 15 residues.

This clonotype showed up just a few times. The chain recombines TRBV12-3 or TRBV12-4 with TRBJ2-5; possible D gene TRBD2, 6 bases. Deletions cut 5 bases from V and 2 bases from J, with 9 bases between. The CDR3 is made up of 13 amino acids. The CDR3 sequence: CASSRDFQETQYF. The CDR3 coding sequence is TGTGCCAGCAGTCGGGACTTTCAAGAGACCCAGTACTTC.

Only a few counts were recorded for this clonotype. At one boundary the junction diverges from the germline segment, which might be a read error. This chain links TRBV12-3 or TRBV12-4 with TRBJ2-1, with D perhaps TRBD2 (5 bases). This CDR3 contains 18 residues. This CDR3 is CASTLSPSPRGSYNEQFF. CDR3 nucleotide sequence: TGTGCCAGCACTTTATCCCCCTCTCCCCGGGGCTCCTACAATGAGCAGTTCTTC.

In its sample, this clonotype was seen once. The chain couples TRBV6-2 or TRBV6-3 to TRBJ1-1; D uncertain. CDR3 size: 13 residues. V dropped 6 bases and J dropped 4 bases, with 12 bases sitting between them. The V gene's germline CDR1 is MNHEY and CDR2 SVGEGT. The CDR3 protein is CASRAGRFTEAFF. The CDR3, as DNA: TGTGCCAGCAGGGCGGGTAGATTCACTGAAGCTTTCTTT.

This clonotype was detected many times. The rearrangement links TRBV2 to TRBJ2-7, with D uncertain. The CDR3 is 10 residues long. Germline V gene lookup returns CDR1 SNHLY and CDR2 FYNNEI. CDR3 in DNA: TGTCCGGGCACTTCCTACGAGCAGTACTTC. As protein: CPGTSYEQYF.

This rearrangement joins TRBV12-3 or TRBV12-4 to TRBJ1-5, with no clear D. This CDR3 is 16 amino acids long. Trimming pared 2 bases from V and 5 bases from J, leaving 16 bases between. The DNA of the CDR3 is TGTGCCAGCAGTTTAAGATGGCAGGCCGGGGATCAGCCCCAGCATTTT. It yields the protein CASSLRWQAGDQPQHF.

The chain is built from TRBV7-8 and TRBJ2-5; D unresolved. The CDR3 runs 15 residues. In germline, CDR1 is SGHVS, CDR2 FQNEAQ. V was pared by 1 base and J by 4 bases, with 13 bases between. This chain's CDR3 is CASSLEVKGRETQYF. CDR3 bases: TGTGCCAGCAGCTTAGAGGTGAAGGGCAGAGAGACCCAGTACTTC.

The V and J genes are TRBV7-9 and TRBJ2-2, with a tentative D call TRBD1 (6 bases). The CDR3 has 13 amino acids. Germline V gene lookup returns CDR1 SEHNR and CDR2 FQNEAQ (reference sequence). V was trimmed by 3 bases and J by 8 bases, leaving 10 bases between them. For the CDR3, the DNA is TGTGCCAGCAGCTTTCAGACAGGAGGGGAGCTGTTTTTT. This encodes CASSFQTGGELFF.

This clonotype was counted a few times. This chain links TRBV11-2 with TRBJ2-5; D is ambiguous. The V end was cut by 2 bases, the J end by 5 bases, with 15 bases between. This CDR3 has 15 residues. Germline assignment: CDR1 SGHAT and CDR2 FQNNGV. As DNA, the CDR3 is TGTGCCAGCAGCTTAATAGGGTCGGTTCGGGAGACCCAGTACTTC. It encodes CASSLIGSVRETQYF. Drawing the rest from reference TRBV11-2 and TRBJ2-5, the complete variable domain is EAGVAQSPRYKIIEKRQSVAFWCNPISGHATLYWYQQILGQGPKLLIQFQNNGVVDDSQLPKDRFSAERLKGVDSTLKIQPAKLEDSAVYLCASSLIGSVRETQYFGPGTRLLVL.

The rearrangement joins TRBV15 to TRBJ1-5, with 8 nucleotides matching TRBD1. This CDR3 has 15 residues. The V gene end was trimmed by 1 base and the J gene end by 2 bases; junction bases not matched to a gene: 1. Germline CDR1 reads LNHNV; CDR2 reads YYDKDF (reference sequence). The CDR3 is CATSRGGQGNQPQHF. The CDR3 DNA is TGTGCCACCAGCAGAGGGGGACAGGGCAATCAGCCCCAGCATTTT.

The CDR3 sequence is CSARFTPGQGFDYGYTF. CDR3 bases: TGCAGTGCTAGATTCACCCCGGGACAGGGGTTCGACTATGGCTACACCTTC. This sequence joins TRBV20-1 and TRBJ1-2, with 10 bases identical to TRBD1. This CDR3 has 17 residues. J lost 3 bases, V lost 2 bases, and 12 bases had no gene match. Per the germline V gene, CDR1 is DFQATT and CDR2 is SNEGSKA (reference sequence).

The chain employs TRBV7-6 and TRBJ2-2; 9 bases are shared with TRBD1. Trimming took 3 bases from V and 1 from J; bases not matched to a gene: 3. Germline V gene data show CDR1 as SGHVS and CDR2 as FNYEAQ. CDR3 length: 16 residues. The CDR3 DNA is TGTGCCAGCAGCTTTCCGGGACAGGGGAACACCGGGGAGCTGTTTTTT. It is translated as CASSFPGQGNTGELFF. Filled out from reference TRBV7-6 and TRBJ2-2, the complete variable domain reads GAGVSQSPRYKVTKRGQDVALRCDPISGHVSLYWYRQALGQGPEFLTYFNYEAQQDKSGLPNDRFSAERPEGSISTLTIQRTEQRDSAMYRCASSFPGQGNTGELFFGEGSRLTVL.

This clonotype has just a few counts. The chain recombines TRBV7-3 with TRBJ1-2, with 8 bases that match TRBD1. The V and J ends lost 3 bases and 8 bases, in that order; junction bases with no gene match: 5. Germline CDR1 is SGHTA and CDR2 is FQGTGA. This CDR3 has 13 amino acids. The CDR3 loop reads CASSFTGGGGYTF. The CDR3 DNA follows: TGTGCCAGCAGCTTCACAGGGGGTGGAGGCTACACCTTC.

This chain joins TRBV9 and TRBJ2-4, with 8 bases identical to TRBD1. The CDR3 is made up of 17 amino acids. Germline trimming cut 3 bases from V and 6 bases from J; bases unmatched to any gene: 14. Germline loops: CDR1 SGDLS, CDR2 YYNGEE. In DNA, the CDR3 is TGTGCCAGCAGCGCGTTGGGACAGGCTTTCGGGGGAAACATTCAGTACTTC. This translates into CASSALGQAFGGNIQYF.

The rearrangement uses TRBV2 and TRBJ2-5; weak D call: TRBD2 (7 bases). Germline V gives CDR1 SNHLY, CDR2 FYNNEI. This CDR3 region has 15 residues. Trimming stripped 6 bases from V and 2 bases from J, with 16 bases between. CDR3 loop: CASSRGAGLQETQYF. DNA for the CDR3: TGTGCCAGCAGCCGGGGGGCGGGACTACAAGAGACCCAGTACTTC.

V gene TRBV11-2 combines with J gene TRBJ2-5; 7 nucleotides agree with TRBD1. CDR1 SGHAT and CDR2 FQNNGV come from the germline V gene. V dropped 4 bases and J dropped 1; count of bases not matched to a gene: 6. CDR3 size: 15 residues. The CDR3 nucleotides read TGTGCCAGCAGCTCGAAAAACAGGGGCCAAGAGACCCAGTACTTC. Amino acids: CASSSKNRGQETQYF.

This clonotype was recorded at least ten times. The chain couples TRBV20-1 to TRBJ2-5; a weak D match, TRBD2 (6 bases). Germline lookup yields CDR1 DFQATT and CDR2 SNEGSKA (reference sequence). CDR3 length: 15 amino acids. The V end lost 3 bases, the J end lost 1 base, and 15 bases lay between the germline ends. DNA of the CDR3: TGCAGTGCTAGGGGAAGACGGGGGATCCAAGAGACCCAGTACTTC. Translated: CSARGRRGIQETQYF.

This clonotype has just a few counts. V usage is TRBV7-6 and J usage is TRBJ2-3; D perhaps matches TRBD2 (5 bases). The V end was cut by 2 bases, the J end by 6 bases, with 12 bases between. Per germline, CDR1 SGHVS and CDR2 FNYEAQ. The CDR3 totals 14 residues. The CDR3 spells CASSLSGVLDTQYF. The CDR3 DNA reads as TGTGCCAGCAGCTTATCCGGGGTGTTGGATACGCAGTATTTT.

The genes are TRBV7-6 and TRBJ1-5; TRBD1 matches at 7 bases. V shed 4 bases and J 4 bases; nucleotides not matched to a gene: 10. Germline lookup yields CDR1 SGHVS and CDR2 FNYEAQ. The CDR3 has 16 amino acids. The DNA for the CDR3 is TGTGCCAGCAGCTCCGGCGTGGGCAGGGGGAATCAGCCCCAGCATTTT. Translated, it gives CASSSGVGRGNQPQHF. Based on the CDR3 plus reference TRBV7-6 and TRBJ1-5, the full variable domain is GAGVSQSPRYKVTKRGQDVALRCDPISGHVSLYWYRQALGQGPEFLTYFNYEAQQDKSGLPNDRFSAERPEGSISTLTIQRTEQRDSAMYRCASSSGVGRGNQPQHFGDGTRLSIL.

The chain recombines TRBV15 with TRBJ2-5; tentative D call: TRBD1 (6 bases). Germline CDR1 LNHNV, CDR2 YYDKDF (reference sequence). The CDR3 covers 13 residues. Trimming removed 6 bases at V and 5 bases at J, with 13 bases between. For the CDR3, the DNA is TGTGCCACCAGTGCCGGGACACTGGAGACCCAGTACTTC. Its protein product is CATSAGTLETQYF.

V and J are TRBV9 and TRBJ1-4, with D tentatively TRBD1 (6 bases). The CDR3 runs 14 residues. With 0 bases removed from V and 7 bases from J, the gap between germline ends came to 10 bases. Per germline, CDR1 SGDLS and CDR2 YYNGEE. CDR3 in amino acids: CASSVATGSEKLFF. The CDR3 nucleotides read TGTGCCAGCAGCGTAGCTACAGGGAGTGAAAAACTGTTTTTT.

The V call is TRBV6-2 or TRBV6-3, the J call TRBJ2-5; possible D gene TRBD1, 5 bases. V dropped 7 bases and J dropped 6 bases, with 15 bases sitting between them. Germline V CDR1 and CDR2: MNHEY, SVGEGT. The CDR3 is made up of 13 amino acids. CDR3 region: CASTLGLGKTQYF. The CDR3 DNA follows: TGTGCCAGCACCCTGGGGCTTGGGAAGACCCAGTACTTC.

A few counts support this clonotype. The V call is TRBV6-1, the J call TRBJ1-1, with a weak D call TRBD1 (5 bases). The germline CDR1 and CDR2 sequences are MNHNS and SASEGT. V lost 7 bases and J 1 base, leaving 16 bases between the germline ends. This CDR3 comprises 15 residues. The CDR3 DNA sequence: TGTGCCAGCATGGGGGGATCCTCGGGGAACACTGAAGCTTTCTTT. Amino acid sequence: CASMGGSSGNTEAFF.

Notes on this clonotype: A read error may account for a junction end that differs from germline. The chain joins TRBV5-3 to TRBJ2-1; 7 bases are a match to TRBD2. TRBV5-3 is an ORF, with its function uncertain. The CDR3 sequence is 16 residues long. The CDR3, as DNA: TGTGCCAGCAGCTTCGCTAGCGGCAGCTCCTACAATGAGCAGTTCTTC. Residues: CASSFASGSSYNEQFF.

This clonotype has just a few counts. This chain connects TRBV7-9 to TRBJ2-7; TRBD1 matches at 7 bases. CDR1 and CDR2 from the germline V gene are SEHNR and FQNEAQ (reference sequence). V was pared by 5 bases and J by 3 bases, with 16 bases of the junction left unmatched. There are 17 residues in the CDR3. CDR3 coding DNA: TGTGCCAGCAGCCCCCGGGACAGTACCTTTCTACTCTACGAGCAGTACTTC. Protein product: CASSPRDSTFLLYEQYF.

This clonotype has more than one count but fewer than ten. CDR3 sequence: CASSPGTSGRRHNEQFF. The DNA of the CDR3 is TGTGCCAGCAGTCCCGGGACTAGCGGGAGGCGACACAATGAGCAGTTCTTC. The chain employs TRBV7-3 and TRBJ2-1; 15 bases fit TRBD2. Germline CDR1 SGHTA, CDR2 FQGTGA. With 6 bases clipped from V and 5 bases from J, the junction kept 8 bases outside the gene matches. This CDR3 spans 17 amino acids.